The clone carrying this T cell receptor beta chain occurred a few times. Sequencing used immunoSEQ multiplex PCR; TCRdb keeps in-frame clones, though not all of them. Of tens of thousands of clones listed, over 85% are singletons. This sample is drawn from a study of blood T cell repertoires in COVID-19. Trimming shortened V by 7 bases and J by 6 bases, and 10 bases separated the two germline ends. Germline V gene data show CDR1 as LNHDA and CDR2 as SQIVND (reference sequence). The CDR3 has 12 amino acids. This chain joins TRBV19 and TRBJ1-5; D unclear. The sequence was obtained from a middle-aged man with COVID-19, enrolled during active disease. Sequences were obtained from peripheral blood. CDR3: CASKGGAQPQHF. The CDR3 nucleotides read TGTGCCAGTAAGGGAGGAGCTCAGCCCCAGCATTTT.